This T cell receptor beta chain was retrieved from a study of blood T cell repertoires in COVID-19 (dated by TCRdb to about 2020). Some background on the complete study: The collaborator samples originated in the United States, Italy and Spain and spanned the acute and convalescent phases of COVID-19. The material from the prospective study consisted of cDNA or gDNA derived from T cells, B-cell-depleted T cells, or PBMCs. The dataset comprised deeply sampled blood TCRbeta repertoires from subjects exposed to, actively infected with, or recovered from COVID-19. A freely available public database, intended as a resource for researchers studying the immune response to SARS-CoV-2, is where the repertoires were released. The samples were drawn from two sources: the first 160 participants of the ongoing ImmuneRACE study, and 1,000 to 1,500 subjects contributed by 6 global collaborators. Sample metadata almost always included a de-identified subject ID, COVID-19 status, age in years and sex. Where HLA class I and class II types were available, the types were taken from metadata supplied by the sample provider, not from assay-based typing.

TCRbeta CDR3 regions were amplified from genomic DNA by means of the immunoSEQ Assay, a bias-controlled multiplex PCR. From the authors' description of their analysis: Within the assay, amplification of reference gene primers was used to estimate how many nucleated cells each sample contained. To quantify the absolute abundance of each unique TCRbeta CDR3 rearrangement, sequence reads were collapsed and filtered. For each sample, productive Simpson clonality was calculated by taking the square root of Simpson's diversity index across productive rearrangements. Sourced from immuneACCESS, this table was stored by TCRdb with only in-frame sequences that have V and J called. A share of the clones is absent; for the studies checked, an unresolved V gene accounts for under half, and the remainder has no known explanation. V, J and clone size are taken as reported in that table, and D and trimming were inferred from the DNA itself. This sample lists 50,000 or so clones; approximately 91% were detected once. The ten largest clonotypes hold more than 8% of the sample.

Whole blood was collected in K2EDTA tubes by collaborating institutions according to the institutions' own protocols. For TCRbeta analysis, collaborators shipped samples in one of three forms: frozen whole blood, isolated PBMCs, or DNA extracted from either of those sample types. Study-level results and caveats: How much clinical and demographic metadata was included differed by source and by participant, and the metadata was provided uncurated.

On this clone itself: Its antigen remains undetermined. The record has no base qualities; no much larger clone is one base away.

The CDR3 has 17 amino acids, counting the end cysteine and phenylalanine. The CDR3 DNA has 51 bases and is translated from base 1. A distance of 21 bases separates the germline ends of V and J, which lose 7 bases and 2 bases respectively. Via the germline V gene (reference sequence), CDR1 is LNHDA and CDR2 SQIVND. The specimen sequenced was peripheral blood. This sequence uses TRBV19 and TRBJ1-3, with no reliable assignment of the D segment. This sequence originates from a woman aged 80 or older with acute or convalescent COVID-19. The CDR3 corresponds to CASTLFFGGMPGNTIYF. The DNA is TGTGCCAGTACCCTTTTTTTTGGAGGGATGCCTGGAAACACCATATATTTT.